This T cell receptor beta chain was captured in a study of CD4 T cells in relation to SARS-CoV-2 and coronaviruses. About the study: After roughly 9 days of antigen culture, PBMC TCR beta CDR3s were sequenced.

A word on this clone: As yet, its antigen is unknown.

Method: immunoSEQ multiplex PCR; TCRdb's copy keeps in-frame clones and lacks some. This sample has some 30,000 clones; about 70% occur once, and the top ten carry around 17%. This CDR3 comprises 15 residues. V lost 6 bases to trimming and J lost 5 bases, with 16 bases between them. Germline lookup yields CDR1 MNHEY and CDR2 SMNVEV (reference sequence). CD4+ T cells from unexposed donors were obtained before the COVID-19 pandemic (2011-2018). The cells were cultured for about 10 days before CD4+ T cells were isolated. As cell numbers allowed, unexposed-donor CD4+ T cells faced SARS-CoV-2 S/N and four cold-coronavirus spikes. On days 3 and 7, cultures got half fresh IL-2 medium.

The sequenced sample consisted of CD4+ T cells from PBMCs, cultured in vitro. V is TRBV27 and J is TRBJ1-4, with D perhaps matching TRBD1 (5 bases). This receptor was taken from a human donor in good health. CDR3 bases: TGTGCCAGCAGCTTCCAGGGCCTGACGAATGAAAAACTGTTTTTT. Amino acids: CASSFQGLTNEKLFF. The full variable domain, its missing parts supplied by reference TRBV27 and TRBJ1-4, is EAQVTQNPRYLITVTGKKLTVTCSQNMNHEYMSWYRQDPGLGLRQIYYSMNVEVTDKGDVPEGYKVSRKEKRNFPLILESPSPNQTSLYFCASSFQGLTNEKLFFGSGTQLSVL.